This TCR beta chain stems from a study of blood T cell repertoires in COVID-19. Study-level background: There were acute and convalescent COVID-19 samples, and they came from the United States, Italy and Spain.

This clone appeared a single time. V was pared by 6 bases and J by 5 bases, with 13 bases of the junction left unmatched. The V gene's germline CDR1 is KGHSH and CDR2 LQKENI. The CDR3 loop spans 16 amino acids. Sequenced by immunoSEQ multiplex PCR; TCRdb stores in-frame clones only, minus some. The sample has some 270,000 clones, under 90% seen once. Membership in each cohort depended on participant-reported clinical history. In Cohort 3, a recovered donor had either two negative PCRs, clearance, or symptom resolution. Sequenced sample: PBMCs or T cells enriched from blood (not recorded which). The chain is built from TRBV18 and TRBJ2-5, with 9 positions matching TRBD1. This clonotype was sampled from a woman aged 60-75 years who had recovered from COVID-19. The CDR3 DNA reads as TGTGCCAGCTCGCCGCCGGGACAGGGTTATCAGGAGACCCAGTACTTC. This codes for CASSPPGQGYQETQYF. Full variable domain (rest looked up from reference TRBV18 and TRBJ2-5): NAGVMQNPRHLVRRRGQEARLRCSPMKGHSHVYWYRQLPEEGLKFMVYLQKENIIDESGMPKERFSAEFPKEGPSILRIQQVVRGDSAAYFCASSPPGQGYQETQYFGPGTRLLVL.